This T cell receptor (beta chain) originates from a study of blood T cells in healthy people across ages. This clonotype was seen ten or more times. With a J-beta primer mix and a sample-barcoded 5' primer, a second PCR ran about 7 to 12 cycles. One entry per CDR3 protein, called by TCRdb with MiXCR from the 5' RACE reads. The data hold approximately 1,700,000 distinct CDR3 sequences, with about 39% observed a single time. Germline CDR1 reads MRHNA; CDR2 reads SNTAGT. This CDR3 has 14 amino acids. V gave up 4 bases and J gave up 1 base; unmatched junction bases: 1. Sequenced: blood. The chain links TRBV6-4 to TRBJ2-3, with TRBD2 matching over 8 bases. This clonotype was obtained from a human donor in good health. The CDR3 DNA sequence: TGTGCCAGCAGTGGAGCGGGGGGCACAGATACGCAGTATTTT. It yields the protein CASSGAGGTDTQYF.